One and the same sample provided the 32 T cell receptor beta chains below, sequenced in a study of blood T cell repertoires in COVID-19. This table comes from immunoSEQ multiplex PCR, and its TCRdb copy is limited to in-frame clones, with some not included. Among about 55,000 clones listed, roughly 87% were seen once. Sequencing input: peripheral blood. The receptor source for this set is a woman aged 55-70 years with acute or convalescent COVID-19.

The CDR3 spells CASSRTGAGNSPLHF. The CDR3 coding sequence is TGTGCCAGCAGTCGGACAGGGGCTGGGAATTCACCCCTCCACTTT. The chain is built from TRBV27 and TRBJ1-6, with TRBD1 matching 9 bases. The CDR3 loop spans 15 amino acids. Trimming cost V 5 bases and J 7 bases; bases outside gene matches: 6. The germline gives CDR1 MNHEY, CDR2 SMNVEV (reference sequence).

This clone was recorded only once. The CDR3 reads CASSASYSSGRGTGELFF. The CDR3 DNA reads as TGTGCCAGTAGTGCAAGTTACAGTAGCGGGAGGGGCACCGGGGAGCTGTTTTTT. This chain uses TRBV19 with TRBJ2-2; 11 nucleotides align to TRBD2. Germline loops: CDR1 LNHDA, CDR2 SQIVND (reference sequence). CDR3 size: 18 residues. V lost 5 bases, J lost 4 bases, and 12 bases stayed unmatched.

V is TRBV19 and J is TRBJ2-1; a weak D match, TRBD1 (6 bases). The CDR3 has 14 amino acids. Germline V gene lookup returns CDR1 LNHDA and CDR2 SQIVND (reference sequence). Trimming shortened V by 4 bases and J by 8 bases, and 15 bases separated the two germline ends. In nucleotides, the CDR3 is TGTGCCAGTAGTACGGGTCAGGGGAGACATGAGCAGTTCTTC. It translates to CASSTGQGRHEQFF.

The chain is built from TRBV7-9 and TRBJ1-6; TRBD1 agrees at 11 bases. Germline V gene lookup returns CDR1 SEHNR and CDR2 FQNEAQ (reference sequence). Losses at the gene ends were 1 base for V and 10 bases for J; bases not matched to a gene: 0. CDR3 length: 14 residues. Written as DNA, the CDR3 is TGTGCCAGCAGCTTAGGGACAGGGGGCTCACCCCTCCACTTT. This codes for CASSLGTGGSPLHF. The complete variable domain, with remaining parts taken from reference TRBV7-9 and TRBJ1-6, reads DTGVSQNPRHKITKRGQNVTFRCDPISEHNRLYWYRQTLGQGPEFLTYFQNEAQLEKSRLLSDRFSAERPKGSFSTLEIQRTEQGDSAMYLCASSLGTGGSPLHFGNGTRLTVT.

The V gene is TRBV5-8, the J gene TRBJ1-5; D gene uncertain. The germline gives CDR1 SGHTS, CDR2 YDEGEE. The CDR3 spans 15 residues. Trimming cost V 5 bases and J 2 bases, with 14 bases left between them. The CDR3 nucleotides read TGTGCCAGCAGTTACGGGTTTATGGGCAATCAGCCCCAGCATTTT. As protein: CASSYGFMGNQPQHF.

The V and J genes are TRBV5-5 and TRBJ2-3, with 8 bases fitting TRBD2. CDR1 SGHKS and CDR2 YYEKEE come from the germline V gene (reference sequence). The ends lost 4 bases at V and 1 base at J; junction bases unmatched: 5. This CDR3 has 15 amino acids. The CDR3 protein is CASSRTSGGTDTQYF. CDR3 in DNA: TGTGCCAGCAGCCGTACTAGCGGCGGCACAGATACGCAGTATTTT.

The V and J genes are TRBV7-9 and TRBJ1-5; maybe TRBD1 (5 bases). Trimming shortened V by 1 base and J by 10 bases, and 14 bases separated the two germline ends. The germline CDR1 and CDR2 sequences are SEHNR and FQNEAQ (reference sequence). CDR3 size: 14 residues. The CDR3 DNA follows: TGTGCCAGCAGCTTAGATCAGGGAAGCAGCCCCCAGCATTTT. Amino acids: CASSLDQGSSPQHF. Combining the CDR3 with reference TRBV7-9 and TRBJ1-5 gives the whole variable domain DTGVSQNPRHKITKRGQNVTFRCDPISEHNRLYWYRQTLGQGPEFLTYFQNEAQLEKSRLLSDRFSAERPKGSFSTLEIQRTEQGDSAMYLCASSLDQGSSPQHFGDGTRLSIL.

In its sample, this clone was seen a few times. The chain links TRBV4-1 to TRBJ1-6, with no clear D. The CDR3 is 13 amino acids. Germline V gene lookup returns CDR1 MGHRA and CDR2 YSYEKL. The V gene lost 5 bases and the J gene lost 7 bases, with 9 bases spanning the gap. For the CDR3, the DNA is TGCGCCAGCAGCACTCAATGGAATTCACCCCTCCACTTT. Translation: CASSTQWNSPLHF.

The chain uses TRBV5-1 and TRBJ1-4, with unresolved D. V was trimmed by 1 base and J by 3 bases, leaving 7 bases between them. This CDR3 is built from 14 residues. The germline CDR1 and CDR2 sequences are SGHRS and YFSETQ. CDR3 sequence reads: CASSLTASNEKLFF. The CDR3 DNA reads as TGCGCCAGCAGCTTGACAGCCTCTAATGAAAAACTGTTTTTT.

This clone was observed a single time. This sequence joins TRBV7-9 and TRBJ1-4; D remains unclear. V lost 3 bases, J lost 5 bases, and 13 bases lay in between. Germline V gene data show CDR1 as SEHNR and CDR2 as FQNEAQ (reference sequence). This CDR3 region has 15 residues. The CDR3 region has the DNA TGTGCCAGCAGCTTGTTCCGGGGTGGGAATGAAAAACTGTTTTTT. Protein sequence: CASSLFRGGNEKLFF.

This CDR3 is CASSLGNGGTVTDTQYF. The CDR3 region has the DNA TGCGCCAGCAGCTTGGGTAATGGCGGGACAGTCACAGATACGCAGTATTTT. V is TRBV5-1 and J is TRBJ2-3; TRBD1 might be the D (7 bases). This CDR3 spans 17 amino acids. Germline-derived CDR1 and CDR2 are SGHRS and YFSETQ. V shed 0 bases and J shed 2 bases, with 16 bases lying between them.

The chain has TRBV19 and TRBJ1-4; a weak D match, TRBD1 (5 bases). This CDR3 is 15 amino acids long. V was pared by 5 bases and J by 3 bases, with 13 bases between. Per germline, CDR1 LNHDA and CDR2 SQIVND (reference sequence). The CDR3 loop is CASSWQGSPNEKLFF. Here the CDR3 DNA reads TGTGCCAGTAGTTGGCAGGGAAGTCCTAATGAAAAACTGTTTTTT.

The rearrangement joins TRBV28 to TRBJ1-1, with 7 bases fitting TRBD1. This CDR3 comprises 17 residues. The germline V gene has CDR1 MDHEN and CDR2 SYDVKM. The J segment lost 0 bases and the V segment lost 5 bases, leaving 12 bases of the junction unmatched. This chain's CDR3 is CASSKTGHRRMNTEAFF. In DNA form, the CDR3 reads TGTGCCAGCAGTAAGACAGGGCATAGGAGGATGAACACTGAAGCTTTCTTT.

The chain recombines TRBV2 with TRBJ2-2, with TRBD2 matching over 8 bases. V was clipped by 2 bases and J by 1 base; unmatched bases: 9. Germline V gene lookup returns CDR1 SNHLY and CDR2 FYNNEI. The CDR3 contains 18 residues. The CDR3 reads CASSENSGLGKNTGELFF. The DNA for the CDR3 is TGTGCCAGCAGTGAAAATTCGGGACTAGGGAAGAACACCGGGGAGCTGTTTTTT.

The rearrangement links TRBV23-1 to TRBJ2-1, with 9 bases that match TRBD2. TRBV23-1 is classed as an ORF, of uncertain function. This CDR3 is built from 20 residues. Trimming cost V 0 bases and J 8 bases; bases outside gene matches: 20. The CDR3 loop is CASSQSLALAGFCTHDEQFF. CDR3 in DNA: TGCGCCAGCAGTCAATCTCTGGCACTAGCGGGCTTCTGTACGCACGATGAGCAGTTCTTC.

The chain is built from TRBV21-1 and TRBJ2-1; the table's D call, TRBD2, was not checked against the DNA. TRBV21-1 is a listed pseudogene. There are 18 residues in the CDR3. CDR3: CASSKGGLAGGSYNEQFF. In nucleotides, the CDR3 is TGTGCCAGCAGCAAAGGGGGACTAGCGGGAGGCTCCTACAATGAGCAGTTCTTC.

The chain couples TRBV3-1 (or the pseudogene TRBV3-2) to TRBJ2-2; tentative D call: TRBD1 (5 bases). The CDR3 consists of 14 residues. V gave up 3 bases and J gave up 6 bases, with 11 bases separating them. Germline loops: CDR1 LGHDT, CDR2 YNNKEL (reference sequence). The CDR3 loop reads CASSQFQGSGELFF. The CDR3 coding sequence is TGTGCCAGCAGCCAGTTTCAGGGTTCCGGGGAGCTGTTTTTT.

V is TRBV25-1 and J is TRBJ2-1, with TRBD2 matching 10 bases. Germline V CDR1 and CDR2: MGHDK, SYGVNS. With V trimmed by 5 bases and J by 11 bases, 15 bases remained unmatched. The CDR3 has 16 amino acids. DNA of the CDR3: TGTGCCAGCAGTAGGATAGCGGGGGGCAAAATTGGTAAGCAGTTCTTC. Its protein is CASSRIAGGKIGKQFF.

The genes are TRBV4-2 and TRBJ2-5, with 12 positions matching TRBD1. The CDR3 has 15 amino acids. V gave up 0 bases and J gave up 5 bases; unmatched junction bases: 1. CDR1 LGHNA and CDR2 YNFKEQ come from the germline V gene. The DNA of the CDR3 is TGTGCCAGCAGCCAAGAGGGACAGGGGGCGGAGACCCAGTACTTC. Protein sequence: CASSQEGQGAETQYF.

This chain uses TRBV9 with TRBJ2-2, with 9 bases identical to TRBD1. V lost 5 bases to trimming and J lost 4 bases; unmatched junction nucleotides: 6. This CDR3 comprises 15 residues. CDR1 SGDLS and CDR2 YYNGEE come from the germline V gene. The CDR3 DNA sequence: TGTGCCAGCAGAAGGACAGGGGAAAGCACCGGGGAGCTGTTTTTT. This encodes CASRRTGESTGELFF.

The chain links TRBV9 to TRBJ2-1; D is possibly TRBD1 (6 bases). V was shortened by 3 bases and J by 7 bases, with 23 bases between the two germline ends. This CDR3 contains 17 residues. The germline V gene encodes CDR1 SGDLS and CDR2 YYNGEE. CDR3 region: CASSATLQGSLVNEQFF. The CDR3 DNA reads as TGTGCCAGCAGCGCAACACTCCAGGGGTCCCTTGTAAATGAGCAGTTCTTC.

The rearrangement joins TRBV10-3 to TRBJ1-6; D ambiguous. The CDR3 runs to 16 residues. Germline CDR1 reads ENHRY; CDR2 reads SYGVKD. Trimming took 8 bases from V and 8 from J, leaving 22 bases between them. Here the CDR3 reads CAIFLSDPGGDSPLHF. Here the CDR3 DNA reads TGTGCCATCTTTCTCTCCGACCCTGGTGGAGATTCACCCCTCCACTTT.

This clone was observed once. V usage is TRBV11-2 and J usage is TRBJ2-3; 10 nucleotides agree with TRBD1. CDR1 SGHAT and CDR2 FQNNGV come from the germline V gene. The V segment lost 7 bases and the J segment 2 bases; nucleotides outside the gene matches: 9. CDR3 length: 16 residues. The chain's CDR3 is CASKRQGAGNTDTQYF. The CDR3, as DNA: TGTGCCAGCAAGAGACAGGGGGCTGGGAACACAGATACGCAGTATTTT. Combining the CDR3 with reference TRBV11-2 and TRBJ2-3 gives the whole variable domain EAGVAQSPRYKIIEKRQSVAFWCNPISGHATLYWYQQILGQGPKLLIQFQNNGVVDDSQLPKDRFSAERLKGVDSTLKIQPAKLEDSAVYLCASKRQGAGNTDTQYFGPGTRLTVL.

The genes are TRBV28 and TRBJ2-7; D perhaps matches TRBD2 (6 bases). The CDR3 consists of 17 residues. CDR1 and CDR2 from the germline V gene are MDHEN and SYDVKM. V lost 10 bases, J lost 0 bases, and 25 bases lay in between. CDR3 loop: CAITGTRRGWGSYEQYF. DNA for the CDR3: TGTGCCATCACCGGGACCCGGAGGGGTTGGGGCTCCTACGAGCAGTACTTC.

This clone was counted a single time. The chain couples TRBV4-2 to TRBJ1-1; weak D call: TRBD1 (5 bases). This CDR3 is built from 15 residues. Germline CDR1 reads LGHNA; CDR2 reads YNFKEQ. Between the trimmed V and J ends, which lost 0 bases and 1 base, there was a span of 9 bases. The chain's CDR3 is CASSQDRGRNTEAFF. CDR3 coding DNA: TGTGCCAGCAGCCAAGATAGGGGCAGGAACACTGAAGCTTTCTTT.

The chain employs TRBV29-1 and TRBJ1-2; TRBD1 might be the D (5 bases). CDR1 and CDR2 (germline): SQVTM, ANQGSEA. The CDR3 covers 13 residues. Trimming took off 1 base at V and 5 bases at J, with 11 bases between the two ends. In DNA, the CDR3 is TGCAGCGTTGAAGCTTTAGACAGATATGGCTACACCTTC. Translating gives CSVEALDRYGYTF.

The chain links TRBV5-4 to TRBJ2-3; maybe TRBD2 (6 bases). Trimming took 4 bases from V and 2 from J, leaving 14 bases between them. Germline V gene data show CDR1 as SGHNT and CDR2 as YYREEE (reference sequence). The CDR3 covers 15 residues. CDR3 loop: CASSGGKVLTDTQYF. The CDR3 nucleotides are TGTGCCAGCAGCGGGGGGAAGGTACTCACAGATACGCAGTATTTT. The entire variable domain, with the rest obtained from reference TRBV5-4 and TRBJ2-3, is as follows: ETGVTQSPTHLIKTRGQQVTLRCSSQSGHNTVSWYQQALGQGPQFIFQYYREEENGRGNFPPRFSGLQFPNYSSELNVNALELDDSALYLCASSGGKVLTDTQYFGPGTRLTVL.

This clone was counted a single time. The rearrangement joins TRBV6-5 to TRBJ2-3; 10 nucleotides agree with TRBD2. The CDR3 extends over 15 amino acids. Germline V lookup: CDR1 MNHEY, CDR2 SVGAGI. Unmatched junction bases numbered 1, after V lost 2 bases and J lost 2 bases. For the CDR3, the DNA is TGTGCCAGCAGTTACGGACTAGCGGTCACAGATACGCAGTATTTT. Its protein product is CASSYGLAVTDTQYF.

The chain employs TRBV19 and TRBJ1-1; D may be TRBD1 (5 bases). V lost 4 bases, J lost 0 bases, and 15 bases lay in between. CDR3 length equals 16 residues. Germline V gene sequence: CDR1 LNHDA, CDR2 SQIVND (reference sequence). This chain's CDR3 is CASSRRDGPMNTEAFF. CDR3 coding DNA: TGTGCCAGTAGTAGGAGGGACGGCCCAATGAACACTGAAGCTTTCTTT.

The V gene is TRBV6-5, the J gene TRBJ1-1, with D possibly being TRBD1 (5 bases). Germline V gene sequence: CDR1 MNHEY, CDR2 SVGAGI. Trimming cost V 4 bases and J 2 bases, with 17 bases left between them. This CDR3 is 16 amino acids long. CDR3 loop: CASSSSRESRNTEAFF. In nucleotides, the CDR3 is TGTGCCAGCAGTTCCAGCAGGGAATCTAGAAACACTGAAGCTTTCTTT.

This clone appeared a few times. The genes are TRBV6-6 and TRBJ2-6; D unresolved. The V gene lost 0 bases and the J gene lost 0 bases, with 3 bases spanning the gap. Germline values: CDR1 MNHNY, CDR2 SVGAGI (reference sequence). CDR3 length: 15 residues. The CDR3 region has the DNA TGTGCCAGCAGTTACTCTAGCTCTGGGGCCAACGTCCTGACTTTC. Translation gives CASSYSSSGANVLTF.

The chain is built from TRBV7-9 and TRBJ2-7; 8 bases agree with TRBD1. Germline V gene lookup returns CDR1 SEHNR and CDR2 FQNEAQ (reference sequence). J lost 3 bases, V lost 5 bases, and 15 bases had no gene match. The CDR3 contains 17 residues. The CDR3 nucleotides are TGTGCCAGCAGCCAGGGCAGGGGGCGTACAGTTCTCTACGAGCAGTACTTC. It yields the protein CASSQGRGRTVLYEQYF.